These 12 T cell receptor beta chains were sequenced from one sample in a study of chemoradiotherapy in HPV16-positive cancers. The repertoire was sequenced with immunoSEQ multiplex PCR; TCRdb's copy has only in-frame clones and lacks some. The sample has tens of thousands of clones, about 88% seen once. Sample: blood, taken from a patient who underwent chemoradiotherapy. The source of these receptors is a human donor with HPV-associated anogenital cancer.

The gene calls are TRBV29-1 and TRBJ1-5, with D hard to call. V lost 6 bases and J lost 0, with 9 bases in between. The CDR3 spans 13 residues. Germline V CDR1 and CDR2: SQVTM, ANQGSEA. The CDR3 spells CSVQRGSNQPQHF. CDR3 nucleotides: TGCAGCGTCCAACGGGGTAGCAATCAGCCCCAGCATTTT.

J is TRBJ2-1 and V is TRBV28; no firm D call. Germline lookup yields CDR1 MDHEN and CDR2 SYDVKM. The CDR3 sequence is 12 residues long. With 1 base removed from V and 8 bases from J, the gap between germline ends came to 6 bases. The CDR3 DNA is TGTGCCAGCAGTTTATTGAAGGATGAGCAGTTCTTC. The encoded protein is CASSLLKDEQFF.

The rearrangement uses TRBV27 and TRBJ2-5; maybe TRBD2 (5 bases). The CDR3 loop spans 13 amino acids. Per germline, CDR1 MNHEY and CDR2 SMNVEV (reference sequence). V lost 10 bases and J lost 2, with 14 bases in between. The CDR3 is CAISSEGQETQYF. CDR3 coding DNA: TGTGCCATTTCGAGTGAGGGACAAGAGACCCAGTACTTC.

The CDR3 loop is CASSYGTDYQPQHF. The CDR3 bases are TGTGCCAGCAGTTACGGGACGGATTATCAGCCCCAGCATTTT. This chain connects TRBV6-6 to TRBJ1-5; possibly TRBD1 for D (5 bases). The V end lost 2 bases, the J end lost 5 bases, and 10 bases lay between the germline ends. This CDR3 contains 14 residues. Looked up from germline, CDR1 is MNHNY and CDR2 is SVGAGI (reference sequence).

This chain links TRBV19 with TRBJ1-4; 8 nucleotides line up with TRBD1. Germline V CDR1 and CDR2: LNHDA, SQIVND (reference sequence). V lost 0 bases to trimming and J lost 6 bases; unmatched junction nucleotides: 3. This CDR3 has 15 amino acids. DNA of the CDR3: TGTGCCAGTAGTATAGATATACAGGGGGATGAAAAACTGTTTTTT. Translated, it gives CASSIDIQGDEKLFF.

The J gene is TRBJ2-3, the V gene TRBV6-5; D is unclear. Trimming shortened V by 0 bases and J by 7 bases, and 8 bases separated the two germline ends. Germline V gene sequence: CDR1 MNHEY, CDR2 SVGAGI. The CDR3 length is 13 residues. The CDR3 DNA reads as TGTGCCAGCAGTTACTCAGGCCGAAATACGCAGTATTTT. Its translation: CASSYSGRNTQYF.

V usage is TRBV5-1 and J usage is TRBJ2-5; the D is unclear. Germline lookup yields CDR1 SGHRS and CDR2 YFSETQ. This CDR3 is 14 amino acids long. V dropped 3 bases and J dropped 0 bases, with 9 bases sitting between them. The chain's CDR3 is CASSSSTYQETQYF. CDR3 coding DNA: TGCGCCAGCAGCTCTTCGACGTACCAAGAGACCCAGTACTTC.

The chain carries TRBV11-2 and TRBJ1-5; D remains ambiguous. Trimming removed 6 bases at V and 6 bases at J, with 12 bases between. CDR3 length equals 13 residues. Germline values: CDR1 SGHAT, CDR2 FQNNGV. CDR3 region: CASSLGESQPQHF. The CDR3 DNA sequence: TGTGCCAGCAGTCTGGGTGAAAGTCAGCCCCAGCATTTT.

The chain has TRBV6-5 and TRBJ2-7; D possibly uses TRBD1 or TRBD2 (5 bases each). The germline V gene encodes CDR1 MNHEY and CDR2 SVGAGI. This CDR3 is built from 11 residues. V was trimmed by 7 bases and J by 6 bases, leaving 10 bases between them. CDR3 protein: CASTNGGEQYF. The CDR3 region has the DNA TGTGCCAGCACCAATGGGGGCGAGCAGTACTTC.

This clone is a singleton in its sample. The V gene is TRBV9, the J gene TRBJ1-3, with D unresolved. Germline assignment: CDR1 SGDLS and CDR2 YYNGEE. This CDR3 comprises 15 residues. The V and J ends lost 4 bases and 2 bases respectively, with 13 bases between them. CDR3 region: CASSLDGTPGNTIYF. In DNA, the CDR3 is TGTGCCAGCAGCCTCGACGGAACCCCTGGAAACACCATATATTTT.

CDR3: CASSMSGTGGVYNEQFF. The CDR3, as DNA: TGTGCCAGTAGTATGTCCGGGACAGGTGGGGTGTACAATGAGCAGTTCTTC. This chain joins TRBV19 and TRBJ2-1; 8 positions match TRBD1. Trimming at V came to 3 bases and at J to 4 bases, leaving 11 bases not matched to a gene. Germline CDR1 LNHDA, CDR2 SQIVND (reference sequence). This CDR3 has 17 residues.

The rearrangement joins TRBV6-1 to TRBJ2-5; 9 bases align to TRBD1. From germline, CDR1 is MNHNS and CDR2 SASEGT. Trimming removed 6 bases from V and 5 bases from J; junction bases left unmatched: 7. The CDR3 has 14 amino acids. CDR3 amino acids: CASRPGQGWETQYF. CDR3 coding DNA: TGTGCCAGCAGGCCGGGACAGGGATGGGAGACCCAGTACTTC.